These 28 T cell receptor beta chains originate from one sample sequenced in a study of Ad26.COV2.S vaccination and SARS-CoV-2 variants. The sample's treatment: about 20 received Ad26.COV2.S at low or high dose, single or two shots; about 5 received placebo; per-sample allocation not given. Samples came from day 63 after the first vaccine or placebo injection. Some clones are missing from TCRdb's copy, which holds only in-frame ones; the method was immunoSEQ multiplex PCR. This table holds approximately 350,000 clones, about four fifths found once. The source was peripheral blood, collected in a trial of Ad26.COV2.S vaccine versus placebo. The receptors shown here come from a person between 18 and 65 years old who received the Ad26.COV2.S COVID-19 vaccine or a placebo.

This chain uses TRBV19 with TRBJ2-7, with D perhaps TRBD2 (6 bases). CDR1 and CDR2 from the germline V gene are LNHDA and SQIVND (reference sequence). The CDR3 is 16 amino acids. V was shortened by 3 bases and J by 3 bases, with 18 bases between the two germline ends. The CDR3: CASSMGSGGKGYEQYF. The CDR3 DNA follows: TGTGCCAGTAGTATGGGGTCGGGCGGGAAAGGCTACGAGCAGTACTTC.

The CDR3 loop reads CAISESAREEGQPQHF. The DNA for the CDR3 is TGTGCCATCAGTGAGTCGGCTCGGGAAGAAGGGCAGCCCCAGCATTTT. The chain recombines TRBV10-3 with TRBJ1-5; D is undetermined. The germline V gene has CDR1 ENHRY and CDR2 SYGVKD. CDR3 length: 16 residues. Trimming removed 0 bases at V and 7 bases at J, with 16 bases between.

This chain links TRBV9 with TRBJ2-1; D possibly corresponds to TRBD2 (5 bases). The CDR3 is 14 residues long. The V and J ends lost 0 bases and 4 bases respectively, with 8 bases between them. CDR1 SGDLS and CDR2 YYNGEE come from the germline V gene. Here the CDR3 reads CASSVGLQYNEQFF. The CDR3 nucleotides read TGTGCCAGCAGCGTAGGACTACAGTACAATGAGCAGTTCTTC. The full variable domain, completed using reference TRBV9 and TRBJ2-1, is DSGVTQTPKHLITATGQRVTLRCSPRSGDLSVYWYQQSLDQGLQFLIQYYNGEERAKGNILERFSAQQFPDLHSELNLSSLELGDSALYFCASSVGLQYNEQFFGPGTRLTVL.

The chain is built from TRBV7-3 and TRBJ2-1; D may be TRBD2 (7 bases). Germline CDR1 and CDR2: SGHTA and FQGTGA. Trimming removed 2 bases at V and 4 bases at J, with 12 bases between. The CDR3 is 15 amino acids. The CDR3 nucleotides read TGTGCCAGCAGCTTAGGAGCGGGGACATACAATGAGCAGTTCTTC. Its protein product is CASSLGAGTYNEQFF.

This rearrangement joins TRBV6-2 or TRBV6-3 to TRBJ2-5; no clear D gene. The CDR3 sequence is 11 residues long. The V end was cut by 2 bases, the J end by 9 bases, with 7 bases between. The germline V gene encodes CDR1 MNHEY and CDR2 SVGEGT. The CDR3 here is CASSYGPAQYF. In DNA form, the CDR3 reads TGTGCCAGCAGTTACGGGCCGGCCCAGTACTTC.

As to this clone: The same CDR3 arises from other DNA sequences in this sample as well. V usage is TRBV5-1 and J usage is TRBJ1-1, with 8 bases that match TRBD1. CDR3 length: 14 residues. Per germline, CDR1 SGHRS and CDR2 YFSETQ. V dropped 2 bases and J dropped 1; count of bases not matched to a gene: 1. The CDR3 region has the DNA TGCGCCAGCAGCTTACAGGGGGGGAACACTGAAGCTTTCTTT. Translating it yields CASSLQGGNTEAFF.

The chain joins TRBV9 to TRBJ2-3, with D tentatively TRBD1 or TRBD2 (5 bases each). Trimming left V 0 bases short and J 2 bases short, with 16 bases between. Germline lookup yields CDR1 SGDLS and CDR2 YYNGEE. This CDR3 is 17 amino acids long. CDR3 amino acids: CASSVGKMGPITDTQYF. In DNA form, the CDR3 reads TGTGCCAGCAGCGTAGGTAAAATGGGACCCATCACAGATACGCAGTATTTT.

This clone came up once. The gene calls are TRBV7-3 and TRBJ1-1, with no clear D. Trimming stripped 2 bases from V and 5 bases from J, with 9 bases between. The length of the CDR3 is 13 residues. Germline values: CDR1 SGHTA, CDR2 FQGTGA. CDR3 amino acids: CASSLALGTEAFF. CDR3 DNA sequence: TGTGCCAGCAGCTTAGCCCTCGGAACTGAAGCTTTCTTT.

There are a few counts of this clone. V is TRBV27 and J is TRBJ2-3; D is perhaps TRBD2 (5 bases). Germline CDR1 reads MNHEY; CDR2 reads SMNVEV (reference sequence). V lost 7 bases to trimming and J lost 4 bases, with 12 bases between them. The CDR3 has 13 amino acids. The CDR3 sequence: CASKDFGADTQYF. The CDR3 coding sequence is TGTGCCAGCAAAGACTTCGGGGCAGATACGCAGTATTTT.

This clone has more than one count but fewer than ten. CDR3 nucleotides: TGTGCCAGCAGTGACAGACAGGGAGGACAGCCCCAGCATTTT. Protein: CASSDRQGGQPQHF. The chain combines TRBV6-1 with TRBJ1-5, with TRBD1 identical over 7 bases. The CDR3 is 14 residues long. In germline, CDR1 is MNHNS, CDR2 SASEGT. V shed 3 bases, J shed 7 bases, and the junction held 6 bases outside the gene matches.

The rearrangement uses TRBV23-1 and TRBJ2-7, with TRBD2 identical over 11 bases. TRBV23-1 is sorted into the ORF group, with uncertain function. V was pared by 3 bases and J by 2 bases, with 6 bases of the junction left unmatched. The CDR3 sequence is 16 residues long. CDR3 DNA sequence: TGCGCCAGCAGTCAGGATCCGGGACTAGCGGCCTACGAGCAGTACTTC. Protein sequence: CASSQDPGLAAYEQYF.

This sequence joins TRBV28 and TRBJ2-7; 10 bases line up with TRBD1. This CDR3 has 16 residues. V shed 4 bases, J shed 2 bases, and the junction held 8 bases outside the gene matches. Germline-derived CDR1 and CDR2 are MDHEN and SYDVKM. CDR3 nucleotide sequence: TGTGCCAGCAGTTCCCCGGGACAGGGGTCCGCCTACGAGCAGTACTTC. Protein: CASSSPGQGSAYEQYF.

The chain carries TRBV7-2 and TRBJ2-7, with TRBD2 matching over 8 bases. Per germline, CDR1 SGHTA and CDR2 FQGNSA. The V gene end was trimmed by 3 bases and the J gene end by 4 bases; junction bases not matched to a gene: 8. This CDR3 has 15 residues. The CDR3: CASSLGGGSSYEQYF. Written as DNA, the CDR3 is TGTGCCAGCAGCTTGGGCGGGGGGTCTTCTTACGAGCAGTACTTC.

The chain is built from TRBV5-1 and TRBJ2-2; D is undetermined. The V gene's germline CDR1 is SGHRS and CDR2 YFSETQ. Between the trimmed V and J ends, which lost 3 bases and 6 bases, there was a span of 12 bases. CDR3 length: 14 amino acids. The CDR3 reads CASSSGRVPGELFF. The CDR3 region has the DNA TGCGCCAGCAGCTCAGGACGGGTTCCCGGGGAGCTGTTTTTT.

This clone was observed a single time. This chain connects TRBV5-5 to TRBJ1-4; 7 bases fit TRBD1. The germline V gene has CDR1 SGHKS and CDR2 YYEKEE (reference sequence). The CDR3 contains 14 residues. The ends lost 3 bases at V and 7 bases at J; junction bases unmatched: 6. CDR3 loop: CASSSQGFGEKLFF. The CDR3 region has the DNA TGTGCCAGCAGCTCACAGGGGTTTGGTGAAAAACTGTTTTTT.

The rearrangement links TRBV18 to TRBJ1-2; D might be TRBD1 (6 bases). Germline V lookup: CDR1 KGHSH, CDR2 LQKENI. V was pared by 3 bases and J by 6 bases, with 11 bases between. This CDR3 region has 13 residues. CDR3 amino acids: CASSPQSGDGYTF. The CDR3 DNA follows: TGTGCCAGCTCACCTCAATCAGGGGATGGCTACACCTTC.

As to this clone: Other nucleotide sequences from this sample produce the same CDR3. This chain uses TRBV7-6 with TRBJ1-3; no clear D gene. Trimming left V 0 bases short and J 1 base short, with 4 bases between. From germline, CDR1 is SGHVS and CDR2 FNYEAQ. The CDR3 has 14 residues. CDR3 region: CASSLAVSGNTIYF. CDR3 nucleotide sequence: TGTGCCAGCAGCTTAGCGGTGTCTGGAAACACCATATATTTT.

This sequence joins TRBV24-1 and TRBJ2-3; D is undetermined. V lost 0 bases and J lost 9, with 12 bases in between. There are 14 residues in the CDR3. CDR1 KGHDR and CDR2 SFDVKD come from the germline V gene. CDR3 residues: CATSDLPVGATQYF. DNA of the CDR3: TGTGCCACCAGTGATTTGCCAGTTGGAGCGACGCAGTATTTT.

V and J are TRBV3-1 (or the pseudogene TRBV3-2) and TRBJ1-1, with unresolved D. Deletions cut 4 bases from V and 4 bases from J, with 10 bases between. This CDR3 has 13 residues. Germline values: CDR1 LGHDT, CDR2 YNNKEL (reference sequence). The CDR3 nucleotides are TGTGCCAGCAGCCCTACCCCTGGCACTGAAGCTTTCTTT. Its translation is CASSPTPGTEAFF.

The chain has TRBV19 and TRBJ2-1; weak D call: TRBD2 (6 bases). V was clipped by 5 bases and J by 8 bases, with 10 bases between them. The V gene's germline CDR1 is LNHDA and CDR2 SQIVND (reference sequence). The CDR3 is 12 residues long. Here the CDR3 reads CASSPTSYEQFF. DNA for the CDR3: TGTGCCAGTAGTCCGACTAGTTATGAGCAGTTCTTC.

V is TRBV6-6 and J is TRBJ1-2; no clear D. This CDR3 region has 14 residues. In germline, CDR1 is MNHNY, CDR2 SVGAGI (reference sequence). V lost 6 bases and J 0 bases, leaving 11 bases between the germline ends. The CDR3 DNA reads as TGTGCCAGCAGAGTCCGGGTCTCTAACTATGGCTACACCTTC. Translated, it gives CASRVRVSNYGYTF.

The chain uses TRBV19 and TRBJ2-7; possible D gene TRBD1, 5 bases. Germline V lookup: CDR1 LNHDA, CDR2 SQIVND (reference sequence). Trimming cost V 4 bases and J 5 bases, with 12 bases left between them. The length of the CDR3 is 13 residues. This CDR3 is CASSTGRMDEQYF. DNA of the CDR3: TGTGCCAGTAGTACAGGGCGTATGGACGAGCAGTACTTC.

This chain joins TRBV2 and TRBJ2-3; 7 bases match TRBD1. V trimming: 7 bases; J trimming: 6 bases; junction bases outside the gene matches: 10. The length of the CDR3 is 14 residues. CDR1 SNHLY and CDR2 FYNNEI come from the germline V gene. CDR3 amino acids: CASTRQGLSDTQYF. The CDR3 DNA is TGTGCCAGCACCCGACAGGGCTTATCTGATACGCAGTATTTT. The complete variable domain, with remaining parts taken from reference TRBV2 and TRBJ2-3, reads EPEVTQTPSHQVTQMGQEVILRCVPISNHLYFYWYRQILGQKVEFLVSFYNNEISEKSEIFDDQFSVERPDGSNFTLKIRSTKLEDSAMYFCASTRQGLSDTQYFGPGTRLTVL.

V gene TRBV19 combines with J gene TRBJ1-6; the match to TRBD1 covers 9 bases. V was pared by 7 bases and J by 7 bases, with 5 bases of the junction left unmatched. This CDR3 comprises 14 residues. Germline CDR1 LNHDA, CDR2 SQIVND (reference sequence). The CDR3 here is CASKGTGNNSPLHF. DNA for the CDR3: TGTGCCAGTAAAGGGACAGGGAACAATTCACCCCTCCACTTT.

This sequence joins TRBV12-5 and TRBJ2-2; 9 bases map to TRBD2. J lost 2 bases, V lost 4 bases, and 8 bases had no gene match. This CDR3 has 17 residues. Germline CDR1 is LGHNT and CDR2 is FRNRAP. Here the CDR3 DNA reads TGTGCTAGTGGTTCCACGCGACTAGCGGCCAACACCGGGGAGCTGTTTTTT. Amino acids: CASGSTRLAANTGELFF.

The chain links TRBV6-5 to TRBJ2-7; 12 nucleotides match TRBD1. Trimming removed 2 bases from V and 5 bases from J; junction bases left unmatched: 4. The CDR3 totals 15 residues. The germline V gene has CDR1 MNHEY and CDR2 SVGAGI. In DNA form, the CDR3 reads TGTGCCAGCAGTTACGGGGGGACAGGGGGCGACGAGCAGTACTTC. It is translated as CASSYGGTGGDEQYF.

The chain uses TRBV3-1 (or the pseudogene TRBV3-2) and TRBJ2-5, with 8 positions matching TRBD2. Germline V gene sequence: CDR1 LGHDT, CDR2 YNNKEL (reference sequence). The CDR3 has 17 residues. The V and J ends lost 1 base and 4 bases, in that order; junction bases with no gene match: 11. CDR3 sequence: CASSQGRDSGAGETQYF. In nucleotides, the CDR3 is TGTGCCAGCAGCCAAGGGCGGGATAGCGGGGCGGGAGAGACCCAGTACTTC.

The chain recombines TRBV9 with TRBJ1-1; possible D gene TRBD1, 5 bases. The CDR3 has 16 amino acids. Looked up from germline, CDR1 is SGDLS and CDR2 is YYNGEE. The V end lost 2 bases, the J end lost 1 base, and 15 bases lay between the germline ends. CDR3 bases: TGTGCCAGCAGCGTTGGATGGGGGGTGACGAACACTGAAGCTTTCTTT. Its translation: CASSVGWGVTNTEAFF.